The clone carrying this T cell receptor (beta chain) was seen only a few times. Its antigen is undetermined. The ends were cut back, 8 bases at V and 11 bases at J, with 18 bases in the middle. Germline CDR1 reads MNHNS; CDR2 reads SASEGT. This CDR3 spans 12 amino acids. Unique molecular identifiers featured in how the TCRbeta library was prepared. Using its own MiXCR run on the PCR reads, TCRdb lists one record per CDR3 protein. The profile shows 780,000 or so distinct CDR3 sequences, less than 20% of them singletons. This record belongs to a study of T-cell reconstitution after alpha-beta-depleted transplantation in children. Study observations and caveats: Roughly two months post-transplant, alpha-beta T cells reportedly originated from several hundred graft clones that had expanded. Among T cells one year after transplant, newly produced cells accounted for most counts and diversity. Diversity of TCRbeta at day 60 was high in some patients, arising from surviving recipient T cells and thymic progenitors.

The rearrangement uses TRBV6-1 and TRBJ1-1; D possibly corresponds to TRBD1 (5 bases). The sample was PBMCs, mostly from graft donor cells, taken 360 days after TCRalphabeta/CD19-depleted stem cell transplant. The receptor comes from a male patient between 5 and 17 years old who had a stem cell transplant for acute lymphoblastic leukemia, so the T cells may come from the graft donor. CDR3 region: CASSMPGWGAFF. CDR3 DNA sequence: TGTGCCAGCTCTATGCCGGGATGGGGCGCTTTCTTT.